The next 10 T cell receptor beta chains were all read from a single sample in a study of OX40 agonist ivuxolimab in advanced cancers. TCRdb's table, derived via immunoSEQ multiplex PCR, lists solely in-frame clones and lacks some. The sample lists 65,000 to 95,000 clones, about 80% occurring once. The source was CD4+ or CD8+ T cells sorted from blood, collected in a trial of the OX40 agonist ivuxolimab. These receptor sequences come from an adult with an advanced solid tumor such as melanoma, head and neck, liver or kidney cancer.

The rearrangement links TRBV23-1 to TRBJ1-1; D not resolved. TRBV23-1 is flagged as an ORF with uncertain function. Trimming left V 3 bases short and J 1 base short, with 15 bases between. This CDR3 contains 16 residues. The CDR3 region is CASSQIGPGRNTEAFF. The CDR3 DNA reads as TGCGCCAGCAGTCAGATAGGGCCCGGGAGGAACACTGAAGCTTTCTTT.

V is TRBV19 and J is TRBJ2-3, with D possibly matching TRBD2 (6 bases). CDR1 is LNHDA, CDR2 SQIVND, per germline (reference sequence). Trimming shortened V by 3 bases and J by 2 bases, and 15 bases separated the two germline ends. The CDR3 has 16 residues. The CDR3 region has the DNA TGTGCCAGTAGTATTTCGGGGGTTCCTAACACAGATACGCAGTATTTT. It yields the protein CASSISGVPNTDTQYF.

The chain joins TRBV7-9 to TRBJ2-1; 10 bases agree with TRBD2. The CDR3 sequence is 15 residues long. With V trimmed by 2 bases and J by 5 bases, 3 bases remained unmatched. Germline V gives CDR1 SEHNR, CDR2 FQNEAQ (reference sequence). The CDR3 protein is CASSLSSGGHNEQFF. The CDR3 DNA is TGTGCCAGCAGCTTATCTAGCGGGGGCCACAATGAGCAGTTCTTC.

The chain joins TRBV9 to TRBJ1-5; D is undetermined. V was cut by 0 bases and J by 3 bases, with 10 bases left in between. Per germline, CDR1 SGDLS and CDR2 YYNGEE. The CDR3 loop spans 15 amino acids. The CDR3 DNA reads TGTGCCAGCAGCGTAGGTTCACCGCCCAATCAGCCCCAGCATTTT. Protein: CASSVGSPPNQPQHF.

The genes are TRBV7-2 and TRBJ1-3; tentatively, D is TRBD1 (5 bases). Trimming removed 1 base from V and 0 bases from J, with 10 bases in between. Germline-derived CDR1 and CDR2 are SGHTA and FQGNSA. CDR3 length: 16 amino acids. In nucleotides, the CDR3 is TGTGCCAGCAGCTTAGGACAGCTAATCTCTGGAAACACCATATATTTT. Protein product: CASSLGQLISGNTIYF. Complete variable domain (other parts from reference TRBV7-2 and TRBJ1-3): GAGVSQSPSNKVTEKGKDVELRCDPISGHTALYWYRQSLGQGLEFLIYFQGNSAPDKSGLPSDRFSAERTGGSVSTLTIQRTQQEDSAVYLCASSLGQLISGNTIYFGEGSWLTVV.

V is TRBV4-3 and J is TRBJ2-6; the match to TRBD1 covers 8 bases. Germline CDR1 is LGHNA and CDR2 is YSLEER. The trim removed 5 bases at V and 0 bases at J, leaving 12 bases unmatched. This CDR3 comprises 19 residues. This chain's CDR3 is CASSGRQGIFSSGANVLTF. In DNA, the CDR3 is TGCGCCAGCAGCGGACGACAGGGGATATTTTCCTCTGGGGCCAACGTCCTGACTTTC.

The chain combines TRBV28 with TRBJ2-7, with unresolved D. Trimming removed 4 bases from V and 1 base from J, with 5 bases in between. The length of the CDR3 is 12 residues. CDR1 is MDHEN and CDR2 is SYDVKM in the germline V gene. The CDR3 region has the DNA TGTGCCAGCAGTTGGTCATCCTACGAGCAGTACTTC. This gives the protein CASSWSSYEQYF.

The CDR3 loop reads CASSDPTGGINNEQFF. The CDR3 bases are TGTGCCAGCAGCGATCCGACAGGGGGGATAAACAATGAGCAGTTCTTC. The rearrangement joins TRBV9 to TRBJ2-1; 9 bases line up with TRBD1. J was trimmed by 5 bases and V by 3 bases; bases with no gene match: 9. The CDR3 is 16 residues long. Germline CDR1 reads SGDLS; CDR2 reads YYNGEE.

This rearrangement joins TRBV25-1 to TRBJ2-1, with TRBD2 matching over 7 bases. Trimming removed 6 bases from V and 5 bases from J; junction bases left unmatched: 10. The CDR3 is 15 amino acids. The germline CDR1 and CDR2 sequences are MGHDK and SYGVNS. The CDR3 sequence: CASRPGLAANNEQFF. The CDR3 DNA sequence: TGTGCCAGCAGGCCGGGGCTAGCGGCAAACAATGAGCAGTTCTTC.

This chain connects TRBV6-5 to TRBJ2-7, with D uncertain. CDR1 and CDR2 (germline): MNHEY, SVGAGI. Trimming took off 4 bases at V and 4 bases at J, with 14 bases between the two ends. The CDR3 loop spans 14 amino acids. The CDR3: CASSFGPTEYEQYF. As DNA, the CDR3 is TGTGCCAGCAGTTTCGGACCGACGGAGTACGAGCAGTACTTC.